One and the same sample provided the 5 T cell receptor beta chains below, sequenced in a study of regulatory T cells in long-lasting Graves disease (dated by TCRdb to the early 2020s). The sample's time point label, decoded: newly diagnosed GD, antithyroid drugs for less than 3 months. RNA was extracted from PBMCs in TRIzol for both TCR sequencing and RNA sequencing. The library was generated by multiplex PCR. The sample was run on an Illumina HiSeq 4000. CDR3 regions were amplified by Arm-PCR with iRepertoire HTBI primers to construct TCR beta libraries. TCRdb trimmed public reads at Q25 via fastp, called clones via MiXCR and kept in-frame beta chains. Rows with a matching CDR3 protein are joined into one entry that keeps the most common DNA and genes. This sample holds about 220,000 distinct CDR3 sequences; roughly a fifth were observed only once. The ten largest clones capture 12% of the sample.

This sample also appeared in a second study, on T cells in Graves' hyperthyroidism and ophthalmopathy.

The source material was peripheral blood mononuclear cells (PBMCs), sampled at new diagnosis, from a patient treated with antithyroid drugs. Receptors originate from a woman aged 25 to 45 with Graves disease. Donor details come from another sample of the same person, matched by shared clones.

The J gene is TRBJ1-5, the V gene TRBV6-1, with 8 bases lining up with TRBD1. The ends lost 6 bases at V and 5 bases at J; junction bases unmatched: 6. Germline values: CDR1 MNHNS, CDR2 SASEGT. The CDR3 has 14 residues. Here the CDR3 reads CASRRNRGDQPQHF. In nucleotides, the CDR3 is TGTGCCAGCAGACGTAACAGGGGGGATCAGCCCCAGCATTTT.

This clonotype has a count of ten or more. This sequence joins TRBV19 and TRBJ2-5; possibly TRBD1 for D (6 bases). Germline loops: CDR1 LNHDA, CDR2 SQIVND (reference sequence). V dropped 2 bases and J dropped 2 bases, with 15 bases sitting between them. The CDR3 extends over 16 amino acids. For the CDR3, the DNA is TGTGCCAGTAGTATACTCGGACAGCTCTGGCAAGAGACCCAGTACTTC. Translated: CASSILGQLWQETQYF.

This clonotype appeared many times. The chain uses TRBV27 and TRBJ2-7; D uncertain. The CDR3 has 14 residues. The ends were cut back, 3 bases at V and 2 bases at J, with 11 bases in the middle. CDR1 is MNHEY, CDR2 SMNVEV, per germline (reference sequence). Written as DNA, the CDR3 is TGTGCCAGCAGTTTGGCTGGGGATGCCTACGAGCAGTACTTC. It specifies CASSLAGDAYEQYF.

Many counts were recorded for this clonotype. V and J are TRBV24-1 and TRBJ2-1, with TRBD2 identical over 13 bases. The V gene end was trimmed by 2 bases and the J gene end by 6 bases; junction bases not matched to a gene: 3. CDR3 length: 16 amino acids. The germline gives CDR1 KGHDR, CDR2 SFDVKD. DNA for the CDR3: TGTGCCACCAGTGATTGGACTAGCGGGGGTGTCAATGAGCAGTTCTTC. As protein: CATSDWTSGGVNEQFF.

In its sample, this clonotype was seen a few times. The chain uses TRBV19 and TRBJ1-2; no reliable D call. The germline V gene has CDR1 LNHDA and CDR2 SQIVND (reference sequence). This CDR3 spans 14 amino acids. V was trimmed by 5 bases and J by 6 bases, leaving 16 bases between them. CDR3 sequence reads: CASSAQDGPHGYTF. CDR3 nucleotides: TGTGCCAGTAGTGCCCAGGATGGTCCCCATGGCTACACCTTC. Together with reference TRBV19 and TRBJ1-2, the CDR3 gives the full variable domain: DGGITQSPKYLFRKEGQNVTLSCEQNLNHDAMYWYRQDPGQGLRLIYYSQIVNDFQKGDIAEGYSVSREKKESFPLTVTSAQKNPTAFYLCASSAQDGPHGYTFGSGTRLTVV.